Given below is one T cell receptor (beta chain) in context. Its antigen is unidentified. This sample was taken from a study of T cell repertoires in cytomegalovirus infection. Study as a whole: Matching HLA type, along with CMV infection, was indicated by public TCR beta signatures.

TCRdb ran MiXCR on the reads and lists one entry per CDR3 protein. This table holds about 100,000 distinct CDR3 sequences, about 22% found once. Study-wide results and caveats: Pooled public TCR beta family frequency picked out CMV carriers with the relevant HLA. CMV-specific HLA-C-restricted TCR beta clonotypes dominated the ex vivo response.

The CDR3 has 13 amino acids. Germline V gives CDR1 SEHNR, CDR2 FQNEAQ (reference sequence). Trimming left V 3 bases short and J 2 bases short, with 7 bases between. The rearrangement uses TRBV7-9 and TRBJ2-5, with no clear D. Material: CD8+ T cells from PBMCs. This clonotype was obtained from a human donor in good health (CMV status not recorded). Some clones in this sample may be carry-over from other donors' samples. CDR3 region: CASSLTPQETQYF. The CDR3, as DNA: TGTGCCAGCAGCTTGACACCGCAAGAGACCCAGTACTTC.